These 21 T cell receptor beta chains were sequenced from one sample in a study of radiation and T cells in renal cell carcinoma. Time point in this sample: blood 2 weeks post-SBRT. Treatment in this sample: 15 Gy SBRT to primary tumor, nephrectomy 4 weeks later. The protocol was immunoSEQ multiplex PCR, while the TCRdb copy is restricted to in-frame clones and leaves out a portion. The sample records 100,000 to 150,000 clones, approximately 85% being singletons. This specimen was blood, taken from a patient whose treatment included radiotherapy and nephrectomy. Receptor source: a man aged 50-59 years with renal cell carcinoma.

The V gene is TRBV2, the J gene TRBJ1-2; no definite D call. Germline CDR1 SNHLY, CDR2 FYNNEI. The V and J ends lost 6 bases and 5 bases respectively, with 10 bases between them. The CDR3 consists of 12 residues. Written as DNA, the CDR3 is TGTGCCAGCAGGAAGGATTATTATGGCTACACCTTC. This encodes CASRKDYYGYTF.

This chain joins TRBV7-2 and TRBJ1-4; no clear D. The CDR3 has 15 amino acids. V was shortened by 4 bases and J by 7 bases, with 16 bases between the two germline ends. CDR1 is SGHTA and CDR2 is FQGNSA in the germline V gene. Here the CDR3 reads CASSWAGARGEKLFF. In DNA, the CDR3 is TGTGCCAGCAGCTGGGCGGGTGCGCGTGGTGAAAAACTGTTTTTT.

About this clone: In this CDR3 the conserved last residue, phenylalanine or tryptophan, is missing, so a read error is likely. Because the CDR3's place on the DNA is in doubt, the DNA is left out and the CDR3 is given as listed by TCRdb. The V gene is TRBV7-6, the J gene TRBJ1-3; TRBD1, the D gene given by the table, was not confirmed from the DNA. Germline values: CDR1 SGHVS, CDR2 FNYEAQ. The length of the CDR3 is 10 amino acids, counting both ends. CDR3 amino acids: CASSFYRVLR.

This chain uses TRBV7-2 with TRBJ2-1; D unclear. CDR1 and CDR2 from the germline V gene are SGHTA and FQGNSA. This CDR3 spans 14 amino acids. Trimming left V 1 base short and J 3 bases short, with 7 bases between. Written as DNA, the CDR3 is TGTGCCAGCAGCTTAGAATTGTACTACAATGAGCAGTTCTTC. Its protein product is CASSLELYYNEQFF.

This clone was seen only a few times. The chain uses TRBV6-5 and TRBJ1-2; TRBD1 might be the D (5 bases). CDR1 and CDR2 (germline): MNHEY, SVGAGI. V gave up 6 bases and J gave up 0 bases, with 8 bases separating them. The CDR3 length is 13 residues. The CDR3 nucleotides are TGTGCCAGCAGGTTGACAGCTAACTATGGCTACACCTTC. It is translated as CASRLTANYGYTF.

This clone was detected only once. The genes are TRBV28 and TRBJ1-1, with D unresolved. Trimming took 7 bases from V and 1 from J, leaving 16 bases between them. Germline V CDR1 and CDR2: MDHEN, SYDVKM. CDR3 length: 15 amino acids. The CDR3 loop reads CASTLIPRRNTEAFF. CDR3 bases: TGTGCCAGCACCCTAATACCCCGGAGGAACACTGAAGCTTTCTTT.

J is TRBJ2-1 and V is TRBV5-1; D gene uncertain. Germline V gene sequence: CDR1 SGHRS, CDR2 YFSETQ. V was clipped by 4 bases and J by 6 bases, with 14 bases between them. The CDR3 covers 14 residues. This CDR3 is CASSVTWVSNEQFF. Written as DNA, the CDR3 is TGCGCCAGCAGCGTGACTTGGGTCTCCAATGAGCAGTTCTTC.

The chain joins TRBV28 to TRBJ2-3; 9 bases fit TRBD2. Unmatched junction bases numbered 6, after V lost 4 bases and J lost 4 bases. Germline V gene data show CDR1 as MDHEN and CDR2 as SYDVKM. The CDR3 extends over 15 amino acids. CDR3 protein: CASSSVAGASDTQYF. The CDR3 DNA reads TGTGCCAGCAGTTCCGTAGCGGGAGCATCAGATACGCAGTATTTT.

V usage is TRBV5-1 and J usage is TRBJ2-2; D remains unclear. V lost 7 bases, J lost 1 base, and 17 bases lay in between. Looked up from germline, CDR1 is SGHRS and CDR2 is YFSETQ. The CDR3 runs to 16 residues. This chain's CDR3 is CASGKILGENTGELFF. CDR3 DNA sequence: TGCGCCAGCGGAAAAATATTGGGCGAGAACACCGGGGAGCTGTTTTTT.

The rearrangement links TRBV1 to TRBJ2-3; the table's D gene call, TRBD2, was not cross checked with the DNA. TRBV1 is designated a pseudogene. This CDR3 is built from 18 residues. The CDR3 DNA follows: TGCACCAGCAGCCAAGAGGAAATCCCACTACCCCGGGCAGATACGCAGTATTTT. It yields the protein CTSSQEEIPLPRADTQYF.

The CDR3 DNA reads as TGCGCCAGCAGCCACACTCCTCCGCAGGGTTTCAATCAGCCCCAGCATTTT. It encodes CASSHTPPQGFNQPQHF. The chain is built from TRBV4-1 and TRBJ1-5; the D gene is possibly TRBD1 (5 bases). Per the germline V gene, CDR1 is MGHRA and CDR2 is YSYEKL. The CDR3 totals 17 residues. The V end lost 3 bases, the J end lost 3 bases, and 18 bases lay between the germline ends.

J is TRBJ2-3 and V is TRBV5-4; D gene uncertain. The V and J ends lost 4 bases and 4 bases respectively, with 16 bases between them. CDR3 length: 15 amino acids. The germline CDR1 and CDR2 sequences are SGHNT and YYREEE (reference sequence). CDR3 bases: TGTGCCAGCAGCCGCGGTGGGGTGGTCCCAGATACGCAGTATTTT. It encodes CASSRGGVVPDTQYF.

The chain carries TRBV9 and TRBJ1-2; TRBD1 might be the D (5 bases). CDR1 is SGDLS and CDR2 is YYNGEE in the germline V gene. The CDR3 has 12 residues. V lost 3 bases and J lost 7, with 10 bases in between. CDR3 nucleotide sequence: TGTGCCAGCAGCGCGGGGGTTGGTGGCTACACCTTC. It codes for CASSAGVGGYTF. Based on the CDR3 plus reference TRBV9 and TRBJ1-2, the full variable domain is DSGVTQTPKHLITATGQRVTLRCSPRSGDLSVYWYQQSLDQGLQFLIQYYNGEERAKGNILERFSAQQFPDLHSELNLSSLELGDSALYFCASSAGVGGYTFGSGTRLTVV.

Of note for this clone: Within the sample, other DNA sequences also encode this same CDR3. The chain has TRBV9 and TRBJ2-1, with 8 bases identical to TRBD2. V trimming: 2 bases; J trimming: 0 bases; junction bases outside the gene matches: 1. Germline assignment: CDR1 SGDLS and CDR2 YYNGEE. The CDR3 has 15 amino acids. CDR3 protein: CASSVSGSSYNEQFF. CDR3 nucleotides: TGTGCCAGCAGCGTGAGCGGGAGCTCCTACAATGAGCAGTTCTTC.

This rearrangement joins TRBV5-1 to TRBJ2-3; D might be TRBD2 (5 bases). Trimming left V 0 bases short and J 2 bases short, with 13 bases between. The CDR3 extends over 16 amino acids. Per the germline V gene, CDR1 is SGHRS and CDR2 is YFSETQ. The CDR3 spells CASSLEGDLSTDTQYF. CDR3 nucleotides: TGCGCCAGCAGCTTGGAGGGAGATCTTTCCACAGATACGCAGTATTTT. The full variable domain, completed using reference TRBV5-1 and TRBJ2-3, is KAGVTQTPRYLIKTRGQQVTLSCSPISGHRSVSWYQQTPGQGLQFLFEYFSETQRNKGNFPGRFSGRQFSNSRSEMNVSTLELGDSALYLCASSLEGDLSTDTQYFGPGTRLTVL.

The chain links TRBV29-1 to TRBJ2-7; D perhaps matches TRBD2 (5 bases). Trimming took 5 bases from V and 1 from J, leaving 9 bases between them. Germline V lookup: CDR1 SQVTM, CDR2 ANQGSEA. This CDR3 region has 12 residues. CDR3 sequence: CSVLTGSYEQYF. CDR3 nucleotide sequence: TGCAGCGTTTTGACGGGGTCCTACGAGCAGTACTTC.

The chain is built from TRBV5-1 and TRBJ2-7; the D gene is possibly TRBD1 (5 bases). The CDR3 loop spans 14 amino acids. Deletions cut 6 bases from V and 2 bases from J, with 15 bases between. CDR1 is SGHRS, CDR2 YFSETQ, per germline. This CDR3 is CASTLDSGPYEQYF. For the CDR3, the DNA is TGCGCCAGCACCCTAGACAGTGGCCCCTACGAGCAGTACTTC. Full variable domain (rest looked up from reference TRBV5-1 and TRBJ2-7): KAGVTQTPRYLIKTRGQQVTLSCSPISGHRSVSWYQQTPGQGLQFLFEYFSETQRNKGNFPGRFSGRQFSNSRSEMNVSTLELGDSALYLCASTLDSGPYEQYFGPGTRLTVT.

This clone was seen a handful of times. V is TRBV7-3 and J is TRBJ2-5, with D perhaps TRBD2 (6 bases). Germline V gene sequence: CDR1 SGHTA, CDR2 FQGTGA. V was shortened by 5 bases and J by 5 bases, with 15 bases between the two germline ends. The CDR3 has 14 residues. The CDR3 DNA reads TGTGCCAGCAGCGCCACTAGCAGTAGTGAGACCCAGTACTTC. Amino acids: CASSATSSSETQYF.

This chain joins TRBV7-9 and TRBJ2-1; D gene uncertain. CDR1 and CDR2 (germline): SEHNR, FQNEAQ (reference sequence). V was clipped by 3 bases and J by 7 bases, with 7 bases between them. The CDR3 contains 12 residues. CDR3 DNA: TGTGCCAGCAGCTTTAACGGGAATGAGCAGTTCTTC. Protein product: CASSFNGNEQFF.

The J gene is TRBJ2-1, the V gene TRBV5-4, with D perhaps TRBD2 (5 bases). The CDR3 spans 14 residues. Germline V lookup: CDR1 SGHNT, CDR2 YYREEE (reference sequence). V lost 4 bases and J 4 bases, leaving 12 bases between the germline ends. The CDR3 DNA reads TGTGCCAGCAGCATAGCGTCCATTTACAATGAGCAGTTCTTC. This encodes CASSIASIYNEQFF.

The chain has TRBV7-6 and TRBJ2-7; no reliable D call. V shed 5 bases and J shed 0 bases, with 17 bases lying between them. This CDR3 comprises 16 residues. CDR1 is SGHVS and CDR2 is FNYEAQ in the germline V gene. This chain's CDR3 is CASSPTVGRSSYEQYF. In DNA form, the CDR3 reads TGTGCCAGCAGCCCTACAGTGGGCCGGAGCTCCTACGAGCAGTACTTC.